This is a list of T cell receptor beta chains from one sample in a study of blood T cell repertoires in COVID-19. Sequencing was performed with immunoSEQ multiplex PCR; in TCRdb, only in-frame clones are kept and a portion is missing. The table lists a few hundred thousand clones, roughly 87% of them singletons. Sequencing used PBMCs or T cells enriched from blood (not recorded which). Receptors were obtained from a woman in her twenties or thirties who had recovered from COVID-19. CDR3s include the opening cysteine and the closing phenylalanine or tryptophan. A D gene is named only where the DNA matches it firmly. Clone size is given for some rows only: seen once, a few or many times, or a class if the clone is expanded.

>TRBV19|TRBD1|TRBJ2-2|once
CASRAGTVTTGELFF
TGTGCCAGTAGGGCCGGGACAGTCACCACCGGGGAGCTGTTTTTT
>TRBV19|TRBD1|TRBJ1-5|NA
CASKQGILSNQPQHF
TGTGCCAGTAAACAGGGGATTCTAAGCAATCAGCCCCAGCATTTT
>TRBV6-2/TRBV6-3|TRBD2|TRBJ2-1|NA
CASSLMLAGGRDEQFF
TGTGCCAGCAGTTTGATGTTAGCGGGGGGCCGCGATGAGCAGTTCTTC
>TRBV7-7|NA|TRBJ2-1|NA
CASSWGDGEKQFF
TGTGCCAGCAGCTGGGGGGATGGAGAGAAGCAGTTCTTC
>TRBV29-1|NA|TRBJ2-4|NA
CSVAGGTGNIQYF
TGCAGCGTTGCCGGCGGGACCGGTAACATTCAGTACTTC
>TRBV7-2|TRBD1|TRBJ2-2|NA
CASSFGTGGSGELFF
TGTGCCAGCAGCTTCGGGACAGGGGGCTCCGGGGAGCTGTTTTTT
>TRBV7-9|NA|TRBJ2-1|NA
CASSLVRLLDNEQFF
TGTGCCAGCAGCTTAGTCAGGCTTCTGGACAATGAGCAGTTCTTC
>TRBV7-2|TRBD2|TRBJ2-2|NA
CYQRDLNTGELFF
TGCTATCAGCGGGACCTGAACACCGGGGAGCTGTTTTTT
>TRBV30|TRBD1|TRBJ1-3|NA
CAWSVLGQVISGNTIYF
TGTGCCTGGAGTGTACTTGGACAGGTGATCTCTGGAAACACCATATATTTT
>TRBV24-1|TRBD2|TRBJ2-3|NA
CATSDFAGGGNTQYF
TGTGCCACCAGTGATTTCGCGGGGGGAGGAAATACGCAGTATTTT
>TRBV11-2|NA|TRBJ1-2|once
CASSPLYGYTF
TGTGCCAGCAGCCCCCTATATGGCTACACCTTC
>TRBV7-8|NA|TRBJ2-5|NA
CASSSGTWEETQYF
TGTGCCAGCAGCTCGGGGACTTGGGAAGAGACCCAGTACTTC
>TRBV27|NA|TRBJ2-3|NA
CASSIGARSTDTQYF
TGTGCCAGCAGTATAGGAGCGAGGAGCACAGATACGCAGTATTTT
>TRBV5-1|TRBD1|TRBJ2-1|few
CASRSLTGEYNEQFF
TGCGCCAGCAGGAGTTTGACAGGGGAATACAATGAGCAGTTCTTC
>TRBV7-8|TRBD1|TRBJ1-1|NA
CASSQGPTGARDTEAFF
TGTGCCAGCAGCCAAGGCCCAACAGGGGCGCGGGACACTGAAGCTTTCTTT
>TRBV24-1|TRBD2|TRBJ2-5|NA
CATSDTTSGGPQETQYF
TGTGCCACCAGTGATACGACTAGCGGGGGGCCACAAGAGACCCAGTACTTC
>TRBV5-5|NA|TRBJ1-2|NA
CASSLGANYGYTF
TGTGCCAGCAGCTTGGGCGCTAACTATGGCTACACCTTC
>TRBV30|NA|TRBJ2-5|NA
CAWRDRNQETQYF
TGTGCCTGGAGAGACAGGAACCAAGAGACCCAGTACTTC
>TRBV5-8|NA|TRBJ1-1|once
CASSLGQMNTEAFF
TGTGCCAGCAGCTTGGGACAGATGAACACTGAAGCTTTCTTT
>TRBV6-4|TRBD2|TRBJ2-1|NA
CASSPQGVAGAVYNEQFF
TGTGCCAGCAGTCCCCAGGGGGTAGCGGGGGCTGTCTACAATGAGCAGTTCTTC
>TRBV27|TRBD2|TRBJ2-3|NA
CASSSLAGLAVADTQYF
TGTGCCAGCAGTTCCTTAGCGGGCCTGGCGGTGGCAGATACGCAGTATTTT
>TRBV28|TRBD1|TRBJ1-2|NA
CASSLFVGTGESYGYTF
TGTGCCAGCAGCCTCTTTGTCGGGACAGGGGAAAGCTATGGCTACACCTTC
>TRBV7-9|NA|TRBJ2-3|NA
CASSPGSGATDTQYF
TGTGCCAGCAGCCCAGGGTCGGGAGCCACAGATACGCAGTATTTT
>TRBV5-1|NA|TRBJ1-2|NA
CASSSRTEAQHGYTF
TGCGCCAGCAGCTCAAGGACGGAGGCGCAACATGGCTACACCTTC
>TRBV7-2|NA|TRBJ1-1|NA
CASSFDRLNTEAFF
TGTGCCAGCAGCTTCGACAGGTTGAACACTGAAGCTTTCTTT
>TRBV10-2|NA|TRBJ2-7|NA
CASSQGGEQYF
TGCGCCAGCAGCCAAGGAGGCGAGCAGTACTTC
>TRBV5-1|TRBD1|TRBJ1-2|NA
CASSLGQGDYGYTF
TGCGCCAGCAGCTTAGGACAGGGAGATTATGGCTACACCTTC
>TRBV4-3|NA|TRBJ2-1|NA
CASSQETRGYNEQFF
TGCGCCAGCAGCCAAGAAACCAGGGGATACAATGAGCAGTTCTTC
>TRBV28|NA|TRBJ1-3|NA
CASTSSGNTIYF
TGTGCCAGCACCTCGTCCGGAAACACCATATATTTT
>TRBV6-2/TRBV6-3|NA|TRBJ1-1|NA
CASSYLLVAAAWNTEAFF
TGTGCCAGCAGTTACCTGCTTGTGGCAGCGGCTTGGAACACTGAAGCTTTCTTT
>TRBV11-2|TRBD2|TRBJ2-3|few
CASSLGPSGWDTQYF
TGTGCCAGCAGCTTAGGGCCTAGCGGTTGGGATACGCAGTATTTT
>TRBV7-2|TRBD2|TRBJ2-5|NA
CASSLGSSSGWYQETQYF
TGTGCCAGCAGCTTAGGGTCCTCTAGCGGGTGGTACCAAGAGACCCAGTACTTC
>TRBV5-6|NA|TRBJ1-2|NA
CASSPGSPGGGYTF
TGTGCCAGCAGCCCTGGATCGCCCGGGGGAGGCTACACCTTC
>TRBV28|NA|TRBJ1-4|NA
CASRNGGEVNKKLFF
TGTGCCAGCAGGAACGGAGGAGAGGTCAATAAAAAACTGTTTTTT
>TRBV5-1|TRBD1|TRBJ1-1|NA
CASSSRGDTEAFF
TGCGCCAGCAGCTCCAGGGGGGACACTGAAGCTTTCTTT
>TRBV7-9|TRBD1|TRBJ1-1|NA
CASSSAGGLGSTEAFF
TGTGCCAGCAGCTCCGCAGGGGGTCTTGGGAGCACTGAAGCTTTCTTT
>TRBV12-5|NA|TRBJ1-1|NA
CASGLWTGEGRNTEAFF
TGTGCTAGTGGTTTGTGGACTGGGGAGGGGAGGAACACTGAAGCTTTCTTT
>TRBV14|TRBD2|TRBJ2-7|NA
CASSSAGGVSYEQYF
TGTGCCAGCAGCTCCGCGGGGGGCGTCTCCTACGAGCAGTACTTC
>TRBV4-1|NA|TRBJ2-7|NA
CASSQVSSGSYEQYF
TGCGCCAGCAGCCAAGTAAGTTCGGGCTCCTACGAGCAGTACTTC
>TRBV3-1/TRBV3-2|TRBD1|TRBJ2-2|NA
CASSPQVRPGGYTGELFF
TGTGCCAGCAGCCCCCAAGTTCGTCCAGGGGGCTACACCGGGGAGCTGTTTTTT
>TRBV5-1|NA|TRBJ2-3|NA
CASKLGPGGTDTQYF
TGCGCCAGCAAATTGGGCCCAGGGGGCACAGATACGCAGTATTTT
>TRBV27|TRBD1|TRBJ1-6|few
CASSPIGQGGNSPLHF
TGTGCCAGCAGTCCCATTGGACAGGGAGGTAATTCACCCCTCCACTTT
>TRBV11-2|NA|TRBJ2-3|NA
CASSSYRGATDTQYF
TGTGCCAGCAGCTCCTATCGGGGGGCGACAGATACGCAGTATTTT
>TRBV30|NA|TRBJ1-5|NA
CAWSPGGGSNQPQHF
TGTGCCTGGAGTCCCGGCGGGGGAAGCAATCAGCCCCAGCATTTT
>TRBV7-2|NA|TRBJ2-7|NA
CASSQTREDEQYF
TGTGCCAGCAGTCAGACTAGAGAGGACGAGCAGTACTTC
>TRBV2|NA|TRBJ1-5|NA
CASRASINQPQHF
TGTGCCAGCAGAGCTAGTATCAATCAGCCCCAGCATTTT
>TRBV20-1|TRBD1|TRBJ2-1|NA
CSASVRTGGGLNEQFF
TGCAGTGCTAGTGTTCGGACAGGGGGCGGTTTGAATGAGCAGTTCTTC
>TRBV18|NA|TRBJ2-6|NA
CASSPQRRVESGANVLTF
TGTGCCAGCTCACCACAGAGGAGGGTCGAGTCTGGGGCCAACGTCCTGACTTTC